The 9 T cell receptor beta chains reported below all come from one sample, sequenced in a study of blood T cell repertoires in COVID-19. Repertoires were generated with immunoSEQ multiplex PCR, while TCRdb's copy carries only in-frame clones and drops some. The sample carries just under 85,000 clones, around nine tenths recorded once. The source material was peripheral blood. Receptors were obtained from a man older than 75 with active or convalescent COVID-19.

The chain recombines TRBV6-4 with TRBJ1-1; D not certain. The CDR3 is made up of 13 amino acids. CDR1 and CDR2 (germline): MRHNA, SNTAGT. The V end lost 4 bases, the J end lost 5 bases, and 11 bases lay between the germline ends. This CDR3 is CASSVAGGTEAFF. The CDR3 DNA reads TGTGCCAGCAGTGTTGCAGGCGGGACTGAAGCTTTCTTT.

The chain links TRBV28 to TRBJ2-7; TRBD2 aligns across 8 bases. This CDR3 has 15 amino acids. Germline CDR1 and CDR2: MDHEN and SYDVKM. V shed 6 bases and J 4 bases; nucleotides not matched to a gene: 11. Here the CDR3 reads CASSVTSGGSYEQYV. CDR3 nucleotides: TGTGCCAGCAGCGTAACCAGCGGGGGTTCTTACGAGCAGTACGTC.

CDR3 sequence: CASSLVAGGPGSSDTQYF. Here the CDR3 DNA reads TGTGCCAGCAGCTTAGTAGCGGGAGGGCCTGGTTCGTCAGATACGCAGTATTTT. The chain is built from TRBV7-9 and TRBJ2-3; 11 nucleotides line up with TRBD2. The CDR3 covers 18 residues. Germline values: CDR1 SEHNR, CDR2 FQNEAQ (reference sequence). The J segment lost 4 bases and the V segment lost 1 base, leaving 10 bases of the junction unmatched.

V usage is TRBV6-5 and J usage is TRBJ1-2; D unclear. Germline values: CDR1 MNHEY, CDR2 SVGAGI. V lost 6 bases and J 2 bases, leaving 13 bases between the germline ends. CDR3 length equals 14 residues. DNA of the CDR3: TGTGCCAGCAGGGCTCGGGGATTCAACTATGGCTACACCTTC. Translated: CASRARGFNYGYTF.

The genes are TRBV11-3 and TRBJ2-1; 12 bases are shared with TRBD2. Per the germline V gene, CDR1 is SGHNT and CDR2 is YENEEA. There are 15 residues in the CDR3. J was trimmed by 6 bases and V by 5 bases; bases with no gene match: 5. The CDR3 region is CASSQTSGGRNEQFF. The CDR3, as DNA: TGTGCCAGCAGCCAAACTAGCGGGGGGCGCAATGAGCAGTTCTTC.

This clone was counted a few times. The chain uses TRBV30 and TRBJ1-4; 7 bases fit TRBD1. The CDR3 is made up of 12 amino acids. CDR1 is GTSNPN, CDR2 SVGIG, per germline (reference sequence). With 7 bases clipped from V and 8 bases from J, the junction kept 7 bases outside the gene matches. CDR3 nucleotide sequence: TGTGCCTCCAGACAGGGCGACGAAAAACTGTTTTTT. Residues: CASRQGDEKLFF. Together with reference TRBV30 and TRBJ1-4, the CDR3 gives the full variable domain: SQTIHQWPATLVQPVGSPLSLECTVEGTSNPNLYWYRQAAGRGLQLLFYSVGIGQISSEVPQNLSASRPQDRQFILSSKKLLLSDSGFYLCASRQGDEKLFFGSGTQLSVL.

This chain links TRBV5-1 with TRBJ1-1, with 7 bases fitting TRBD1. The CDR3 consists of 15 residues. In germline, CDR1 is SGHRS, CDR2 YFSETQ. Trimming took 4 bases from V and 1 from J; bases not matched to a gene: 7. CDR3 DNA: TGCGCCAGCAGCGTGACAGGGTTCCAGAACACTGAAGCTTTCTTT. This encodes CASSVTGFQNTEAFF.

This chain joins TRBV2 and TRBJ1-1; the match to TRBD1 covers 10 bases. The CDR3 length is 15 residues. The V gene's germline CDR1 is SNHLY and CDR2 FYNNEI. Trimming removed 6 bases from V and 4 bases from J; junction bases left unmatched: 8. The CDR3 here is CASRGPRTGGTEAFF. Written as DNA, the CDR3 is TGTGCCAGCAGGGGCCCCCGGACAGGGGGCACTGAAGCTTTCTTT.

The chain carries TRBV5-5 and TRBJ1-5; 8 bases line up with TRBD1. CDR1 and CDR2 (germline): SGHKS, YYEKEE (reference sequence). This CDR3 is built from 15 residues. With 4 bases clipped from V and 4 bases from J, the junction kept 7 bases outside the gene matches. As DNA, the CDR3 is TGTGCCAGCAGCCTGACAGGGGATCGGAATCAGCCCCAGCATTTT. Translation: CASSLTGDRNQPQHF.